These T cell receptor beta chains were read from a single sample in a study of Graves' ophthalmopathy and Graves' hyperthyroidism. TCRdb processed the multiplex PCR reads anew with MiXCR; each CDR3 protein has one entry. The repertoire holds hundreds of thousands of distinct CDR3 sequences, about 40% seen once, with around 3.3% in the top ten. The sequencing sample was made of peripheral blood. These receptors originate from an adult man with Graves' ophthalmopathy. Each CDR3 is given with its conserved first and last residue. Fields, in order: clone size, D gene, V gene, J gene, CDR3 DNA, CDR3 protein. D genes are given only for firm matches. Size values are once, few and many counts, or a class for expanded clones, and some rows have none.

clone_size: few
d_call: NA
v_call: TRBV6-1
j_call: TRBJ1-5
cdr3_nt: TGTGCCAGCAGTGGGGGACTTCTGAGCAATCAGCCCCAGCATTTT
cdr3_aa: CASSGGLLSNQPQHF

clone_size: many
d_call: NA
v_call: TRBV10-2
j_call: TRBJ2-2
cdr3_nt: TGCGCCACCTCACCGTATGCGAACACCGGGGAGCTGTTTTTT
cdr3_aa: CATSPYANTGELFF

clone_size: NA
d_call: TRBD1
v_call: TRBV2
j_call: TRBJ1-5
cdr3_nt: TGTGCCAGCAGTCAAGCCGGGACAGCGGACCAGCCCCAGCATTTT
cdr3_aa: CASSQAGTADQPQHF

clone_size: few
d_call: NA
v_call: TRBV7-2
j_call: TRBJ2-2
cdr3_nt: TGTGCCAGCAGCCACGCACGGGGGGAGCTGTTTTTT
cdr3_aa: CASSHARGELFF

clone_size: NA
d_call: NA
v_call: TRBV9
j_call: TRBJ2-7
cdr3_nt: TGTGCCAGCAGCCCCTGGGACATTCCGTACGAGCAGTACTTC
cdr3_aa: CASSPWDIPYEQYF

clone_size: NA
d_call: NA
v_call: TRBV5-1
j_call: TRBJ2-5
cdr3_nt: TGCGCCAGTAGAGCCGAGGGGGAAGAGACCCAGTACTTC
cdr3_aa: CASRAEGEETQYF

clone_size: many
d_call: NA
v_call: TRBV7-4
j_call: TRBJ1-5
cdr3_nt: TGTGCCAGCAGCTTAAAGACAGGACAGTGCAATCAGCCCCAGCATTTT
cdr3_aa: CASSLKTGQCNQPQHF

clone_size: many
d_call: NA
v_call: TRBV20-1
j_call: TRBJ2-7
cdr3_nt: TGCAGTGCCCCACTATTCGGAGGGCCATACGAGCAGTACTTC
cdr3_aa: CSAPLFGGPYEQYF

clone_size: NA
d_call: NA
v_call: TRBV19
j_call: TRBJ1-6
cdr3_nt: TGTGCCAGACCTAGAGCTCTTGGGGCCTATTGGGCCCCCAGAAATTCACCCCTCCACTTT
cdr3_aa: CARPRALGAYWAPRNSPLHF

clone_size: NA
d_call: TRBD1
v_call: TRBV2
j_call: TRBJ1-5
cdr3_nt: TGTGCCAGCAGGGACAGGGGATGGAGTCAGCCCCAGCATTTT
cdr3_aa: CASRDRGWSQPQHF

clone_size: many
d_call: NA
v_call: TRBV7-9
j_call: TRBJ2-6
cdr3_nt: TGTGCCAGCAGACGGGGGACCCTCTCTGGGGCCAACGTCCTGACTTTC
cdr3_aa: CASRRGTLSGANVLTF

clone_size: NA
d_call: NA
v_call: TRBV25-1
j_call: TRBJ2-5
cdr3_nt: TGTGCCAGCAGTGATGACTTCCAGGGTCCGGAGACCCAGTACTTC
cdr3_aa: CASSDDFQGPETQYF

clone_size: NA
d_call: NA
v_call: TRBV20-1
j_call: TRBJ2-1
cdr3_nt: TGCAGTGCTAGGTTGGCGGACAATGAGCAGTTCTTC
cdr3_aa: CSARLADNEQFF

clone_size: many
d_call: NA
v_call: TRBV10-2
j_call: TRBJ1-1
cdr3_nt: TGCGCCAGCAGTGAGTTCGGGATTTCGGGCACTGAAGCTTTCTTT
cdr3_aa: CASSEFGISGTEAFF

clone_size: many
d_call: NA
v_call: TRBV29-1
j_call: TRBJ2-2
cdr3_nt: TGCAGCGTGGAAGCGGCGAACACCGGGGAGCTGTTTTTT
cdr3_aa: CSVEAANTGELFF

clone_size: NA
d_call: TRBD1
v_call: TRBV10-3
j_call: TRBJ2-5
cdr3_nt: TGTGCCAGCAGTGCAACCTTCGGGGACAGATATCAAGAGACCCAGTACTTC
cdr3_aa: CASSATFGDRYQETQYF

clone_size: many
d_call: NA
v_call: TRBV7-2
j_call: TRBJ2-7
cdr3_nt: TGTGCCAGCAGCTTAGGGCGAACTGGGAACTACGAGCAGTACTTC
cdr3_aa: CASSLGRTGNYEQYF